This entry lists 25 T cell receptor beta chains sequenced from one sample in a study of T cell responses to AZD1222 COVID-19 vaccine. Libraries were prepared by immunoSEQ multiplex PCR; TCRdb keeps only in-frame clonotypes and omits some of them. The sample comprises 20,000 to 25,000 clones, 87% of which are singletons, and roughly 30% rests with the top ten. The source was peripheral blood, collected 28 days after the second AZD1222 dose. The source of these receptors is an adult who received the AZD1222 COVID-19 vaccine.

The chain has TRBV28 and TRBJ2-1; D may be TRBD2 (6 bases). CDR1 is MDHEN and CDR2 is SYDVKM in the germline V gene. The V and J ends lost 9 bases and 9 bases respectively, with 15 bases between them. The CDR3 has 12 amino acids. The DNA of the CDR3 is TGTGCCAGTGAGGGTCTGGGGGGTGAGCAGTTCTTC. Protein: CASEGLGGEQFF.

The chain couples TRBV5-4 to TRBJ2-5, with unresolved D. V was trimmed by 2 bases and J by 5 bases, leaving 10 bases between them. The CDR3 runs 13 residues. Germline lookup yields CDR1 SGHNT and CDR2 YYREEE (reference sequence). DNA of the CDR3: TGTGCCAGCAGCTTAAGGGATGGGGAGACCCAGTACTTC. Translated: CASSLRDGETQYF.

The rearrangement joins TRBV4-1 to TRBJ2-1; weak D call: TRBD2 (6 bases). The CDR3 is 11 amino acids. V lost 5 bases to trimming and J lost 10 bases, with 9 bases between them. The germline V gene encodes CDR1 MGHRA and CDR2 YSYEKL. The CDR3 bases are TGCGCCAGCAGCTACGGAGGGGAGCAGTTCTTC. Its protein is CASSYGGEQFF.

V gene TRBV29-1 combines with J gene TRBJ2-3, with D unclear. Looked up from germline, CDR1 is SQVTM and CDR2 is ANQGSEA. This CDR3 region has 14 residues. The V end was cut by 4 bases, the J end by 2 bases, with 13 bases between. CDR3 in amino acids: CSVAGTGNTDTQYF. CDR3 in DNA: TGCAGCGTTGCGGGTACGGGTAACACAGATACGCAGTATTTT.

This chain joins TRBV9 and TRBJ2-1; D gene unclear. The CDR3 sequence is 14 residues long. CDR1 is SGDLS and CDR2 is YYNGEE in the germline V gene. The V end lost 0 bases, the J end lost 10 bases, and 14 bases lay between the germline ends. The CDR3 spells CASSVDGFYLEQFF. CDR3 DNA: TGTGCCAGCAGCGTAGATGGATTCTATTTGGAGCAGTTCTTC.

This chain uses TRBV28 with TRBJ1-5; TRBD1 matches 7 bases. The germline V gene has CDR1 MDHEN and CDR2 SYDVKM. With V trimmed by 8 bases and J by 6 bases, 16 bases remained unmatched. The CDR3 has 16 residues. CDR3 loop: CASWDPARGAPQPQHF. The CDR3 coding sequence is TGTGCCAGCTGGGATCCGGCCAGGGGGGCACCTCAGCCCCAGCATTTT.

The rearrangement joins TRBV5-1 to TRBJ1-1; D is ambiguous. The germline V and J ends were trimmed by 0 bases and 1 base, with 10 bases remaining between them. Germline values: CDR1 SGHRS, CDR2 YFSETQ. The CDR3 extends over 15 amino acids. CDR3 sequence reads: CASSLGSWGNTEAFF. CDR3 in DNA: TGCGCCAGCAGCTTGGGCTCCTGGGGGAACACTGAAGCTTTCTTT. The variable domain in full, with the rest retrieved from reference TRBV5-1 and TRBJ1-1, is KAGVTQTPRYLIKTRGQQVTLSCSPISGHRSVSWYQQTPGQGLQFLFEYFSETQRNKGNFPGRFSGRQFSNSRSEMNVSTLELGDSALYLCASSLGSWGNTEAFFGQGTRLTVV.

This chain connects TRBV28 to TRBJ2-7; no firm D call. Trimming removed 6 bases at V and 6 bases at J, with 12 bases between. The CDR3 sequence is 12 residues long. Germline V gives CDR1 MDHEN, CDR2 SYDVKM. CDR3 DNA: TGTGCCAGCAGCCTACGCTGGGTCGAGCAGTACTTC. Its translation is CASSLRWVEQYF.

The V and J genes are TRBV23-1 and TRBJ1-5; no clear D. TRBV23-1 is filed as an ORF, its function uncertain. This CDR3 has 15 amino acids. V was trimmed by 7 bases and J by 1 base, leaving 14 bases between them. The CDR3: CASTTFGVSNQPQHF. The CDR3 DNA reads TGCGCCAGCACCACTTTTGGGGTCAGCAATCAGCCCCAGCATTTT.

This clone appeared a few times. The chain couples TRBV27 to TRBJ1-2, with 7 bases aligning to TRBD1. CDR3 length: 14 residues. CDR1 is MNHEY and CDR2 is SMNVEV in the germline V gene (reference sequence). Germline trimming cut 4 bases from V and 0 bases from J; bases unmatched to any gene: 2. DNA of the CDR3: TGTGCCAGCAGTTCAGGGACAGCTAACTATGGCTACACCTTC. It codes for CASSSGTANYGYTF.

The V gene is TRBV3-1 (or the pseudogene TRBV3-2), the J gene TRBJ2-3; 11 bases align to TRBD2. The CDR3 covers 17 residues. Trimming removed 0 bases from V and 4 bases from J; junction bases left unmatched: 6. Germline V CDR1 and CDR2: LGHDT, YNNKEL (reference sequence). The CDR3 loop is CASSQDKGTSGSDTQYF. The CDR3 coding sequence is TGTGCCAGCAGCCAAGATAAAGGGACTAGCGGCTCAGATACGCAGTATTTT.

The rearrangement joins TRBV14 to TRBJ2-1; D remains ambiguous. The germline V gene has CDR1 SGHDN and CDR2 FVKESK. V was clipped by 6 bases and J by 2 bases, with 11 bases between them. The CDR3 has 14 amino acids. CDR3 in DNA: TGTGCCAGCAGACCTATGGTAGCCTACAATGAGCAGTTCTTC. Protein: CASRPMVAYNEQFF.

The V gene is TRBV10-3, the J gene TRBJ2-7; TRBD2 might be the D (5 bases). The germline gives CDR1 ENHRY, CDR2 SYGVKD. The ends were cut back, 5 bases at V and 3 bases at J, with 17 bases in the middle. The CDR3 has 15 residues. The CDR3: CAISRETTGLYEQYF. CDR3 coding DNA: TGTGCCATCAGTAGGGAGACTACTGGGCTCTACGAGCAGTACTTC.

This sequence joins TRBV29-1 and TRBJ1-2; 8 bases are shared with TRBD1. This CDR3 has 15 residues. Germline V gene sequence: CDR1 SQVTM, CDR2 ANQGSEA. V lost 7 bases to trimming and J lost 4 bases; unmatched junction nucleotides: 14. CDR3 loop: CSAGTGLTRSYGYTF. Written as DNA, the CDR3 is TGCAGCGCCGGGACAGGCCTCACAAGAAGCTATGGCTACACCTTC.

The chain carries TRBV6-2 or TRBV6-3 and TRBJ1-5; a weak D match, TRBD1 (5 bases). The CDR3 runs to 13 residues. Germline V CDR1 and CDR2: MNHEY, SVGEGT. The V end was cut by 5 bases, the J end by 4 bases, with 9 bases between. CDR3 in amino acids: CASSKQENQPQHF. For the CDR3, the DNA is TGTGCCAGCAGTAAACAGGAAAATCAGCCCCAGCATTTT.

This sequence joins TRBV19 and TRBJ1-3; D not certain. Germline V gene data show CDR1 as LNHDA and CDR2 as SQIVND (reference sequence). This CDR3 spans 15 amino acids. V shed 4 bases and J shed 0 bases, with 10 bases lying between them. The DNA of the CDR3 is TGTGCCAGTAGTAACACCCCCGACTCTGGAAACACCATATATTTT. The encoded protein is CASSNTPDSGNTIYF. Based on the CDR3 plus reference TRBV19 and TRBJ1-3, the full variable domain is DGGITQSPKYLFRKEGQNVTLSCEQNLNHDAMYWYRQDPGQGLRLIYYSQIVNDFQKGDIAEGYSVSREKKESFPLTVTSAQKNPTAFYLCASSNTPDSGNTIYFGEGSWLTVV.

The chain couples TRBV30 to TRBJ2-1; 8 bases match TRBD2. Looked up from germline, CDR1 is GTSNPN and CDR2 is SVGIG (reference sequence). This CDR3 is built from 14 residues. The J segment lost 6 bases and the V segment lost 4 bases, leaving 8 bases of the junction unmatched. CDR3 DNA: TGTGCCTGGACGCCAAGCGGGAGCCGCAATGAGCAGTTCTTC. Its translation is CAWTPSGSRNEQFF.

The chain joins TRBV9 to TRBJ2-1; 15 bases align to TRBD2. Germline V lookup: CDR1 SGDLS, CDR2 YYNGEE. This CDR3 spans 16 amino acids. V lost 4 bases to trimming and J lost 7 bases; unmatched junction nucleotides: 6. The chain's CDR3 is CASSTRTSGRGNEQFF. CDR3 nucleotides: TGTGCCAGCAGCACCAGGACTAGCGGGAGGGGTAATGAGCAGTTCTTC.

The V call is TRBV5-8, the J call TRBJ2-1; TRBD2 matches at 9 bases. CDR1 and CDR2 (germline): SGHTS, YDEGEE. The CDR3 has 15 residues. The V and J ends lost 1 base and 4 bases, in that order; junction bases with no gene match: 3. CDR3 nucleotides: TGTGCCAGCAGCTTGAGCGGGAGGAATTACAATGAGCAGTTCTTC. Protein: CASSLSGRNYNEQFF. The entire variable domain, with the rest obtained from reference TRBV5-8 and TRBJ2-1, is as follows: EAGVTQSPTHLIKTRGQQATLRCSPISGHTSVYWYQQALGLGLQFLLWYDEGEERNRGNFPPRFSGRQFPNYSSELNVNALELEDSALYLCASSLSGRNYNEQFFGPGTRLTVL.

The chain recombines TRBV6-4 with TRBJ2-7; TRBD1 is a possible D gene (6 bases). V lost 4 bases, J lost 1 base, and 14 bases lay in between. The CDR3 spans 15 residues. Germline lookup yields CDR1 MRHNA and CDR2 SNTAGT. CDR3 amino acids: CASSGPQGKSYEQYF. The CDR3 coding sequence is TGTGCCAGCAGTGGTCCCCAGGGGAAGTCCTACGAGCAGTACTTC.

V is TRBV5-1 and J is TRBJ2-2, with 8 positions matching TRBD1. The V gene end was trimmed by 0 bases and the J gene end by 5 bases; junction bases not matched to a gene: 0. CDR1 and CDR2 from the germline V gene are SGHRS and YFSETQ. CDR3 length equals 14 residues. CDR3 amino acids: CASSLGQGTGELFF. The CDR3 DNA reads as TGCGCCAGCAGCTTGGGACAGGGGACCGGGGAGCTGTTTTTT.

The CDR3 DNA sequence: TGTGCCAGTTCCAGAGGGACAGCTTATAATTCACCCCTCCACTTT. This encodes CASSRGTAYNSPLHF. V is TRBV19 and J is TRBJ1-6; TRBD1 agrees at 7 bases. V shed 8 bases and J 4 bases; nucleotides not matched to a gene: 8. The germline CDR1 and CDR2 sequences are LNHDA and SQIVND (reference sequence). CDR3 length equals 15 residues.

V is TRBV4-2 and J is TRBJ2-7, with 10 nucleotides matching TRBD1. The CDR3 length is 15 residues. CDR1 is LGHNA, CDR2 YNFKEQ, per germline. With 0 bases clipped from V and 4 bases from J, the junction kept 3 bases outside the gene matches. The CDR3 loop reads CASSQDVGQGYEQYF. CDR3 in DNA: TGTGCCAGCAGCCAAGATGTGGGACAGGGGTACGAGCAGTACTTC.

The chain joins TRBV27 to TRBJ1-2; D is unclear. The germline V gene encodes CDR1 MNHEY and CDR2 SMNVEV (reference sequence). CDR3 length equals 12 residues. The ends were cut back, 10 bases at V and 5 bases at J, with 14 bases in the middle. The CDR3 bases are TGTGCCACCCGGACGGTTGATTATGGCTACACCTTC. It codes for CATRTVDYGYTF.

The gene calls are TRBV5-1 and TRBJ1-5; no definite D call. The CDR3 consists of 13 residues. CDR1 is SGHRS, CDR2 YFSETQ, per germline. The germline V and J ends were trimmed by 4 bases and 4 bases, with 9 bases remaining between them. The CDR3 DNA sequence: TGCGCCAGCAGCCCCGACAATAATCAGCCCCAGCATTTT. Translated: CASSPDNNQPQHF.